The T cell receptor (beta chain) under discussion was sequenced for a study of T-cell reconstitution after alpha-beta-depleted transplantation in children. The study, taken as a whole, reports: Newly generated T cells supplied most T-cell counts and diversity one year post-transplant. The study traced high day-60 TCRbeta diversity in some patients to surviving recipient T cells and thymic progenitors. The study reportedly traced alpha-beta T cells about two months after transplant to several hundred expanded graft clones.

Worth noting for this clonotype: Its antigen is still unknown.

Unique molecular identifiers were built into the TCRbeta library. One entry per CDR3 protein results from TCRdb running MiXCR on the PCR reads. The sample lists about 980,000 distinct CDR3 sequences; about 29% were seen once. The TCR sequence derives from a boy under three years old who had a stem cell transplant for SCID, so the T cells may come from the graft donor. Material: PBMCs, mostly from graft donor cells, obtained 360 days after TCRalphabeta/CD19-depleted stem cell transplant.

The chain's CDR3 is CASSPVAGFYNEQFF. In nucleotides, the CDR3 is TGTGCCAGCAGCCCAGTAGCGGGGTTCTACAATGAGCAGTTCTTC. The chain is built from TRBV11-2 and TRBJ2-1; 8 nucleotides match TRBD2. CDR1 is SGHAT and CDR2 is FQNNGV in the germline V gene. Trimming took 5 bases from V and 3 from J; bases not matched to a gene: 6. This CDR3 region has 15 residues.